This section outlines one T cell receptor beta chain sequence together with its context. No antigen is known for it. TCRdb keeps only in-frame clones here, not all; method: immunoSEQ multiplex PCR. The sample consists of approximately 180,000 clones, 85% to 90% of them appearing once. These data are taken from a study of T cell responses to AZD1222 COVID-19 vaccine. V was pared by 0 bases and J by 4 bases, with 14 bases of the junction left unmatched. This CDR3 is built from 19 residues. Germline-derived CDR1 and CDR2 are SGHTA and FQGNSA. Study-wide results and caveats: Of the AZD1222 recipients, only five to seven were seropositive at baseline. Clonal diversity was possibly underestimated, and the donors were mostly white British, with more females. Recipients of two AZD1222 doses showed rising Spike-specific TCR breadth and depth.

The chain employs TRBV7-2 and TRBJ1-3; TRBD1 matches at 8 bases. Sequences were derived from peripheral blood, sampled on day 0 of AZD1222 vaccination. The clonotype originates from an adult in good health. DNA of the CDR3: TGTGCCAGCAGCTTAGCGGTCCTAGGACAGGGACTTGAAGGAAACACCATATATTTT. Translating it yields CASSLAVLGQGLEGNTIYF.